These 19 T cell receptor beta chains share one sample of origin, sequenced in a study of cytomegalovirus exposure and HLA in healthy donors (dated by TCRdb to between 2016 and 2019). The library was produced with the immunoSEQ multiplex PCR assay. The multiplex PCR relied on a mix of 60 forward primers for TCR Vbeta segments and 13 reverse primers for TCR Jbeta segments. TCRdb holds this immuneACCESS table with in-frame rearrangements only. Some clones are missing; in checked studies, unresolved V genes explain under half, and the rest has no known cause. Counted in this sample were about 140,000 clones; more than 60% of them appeared once. The ten largest clones represent about 1.8% of the sample. Sequenced sample: PBMCs. The receptor set was obtained from a male donor in good health and CMV-seronegative.

CDR3 region: CSVSRDKYEQYF. The DNA for the CDR3 is TGCAGCGTATCCCGGGACAAGTACGAGCAGTACTTC. V is TRBV29-1 and J is TRBJ2-5; perhaps TRBD1 as D (6 bases). TRBJ2-7 explains the end of the DNA better; the J call may be wrong. The germline gives CDR1 SQVTM, CDR2 ANQGSEA. The CDR3 consists of 12 residues.

Only one count was recorded for this clone. The chain employs TRBV11-3 and TRBJ2-3; 9 positions match TRBD2. The CDR3 extends over 16 amino acids. The V segment lost 2 bases and the J segment 1 base; nucleotides outside the gene matches: 4. The germline V gene encodes CDR1 SGHNT and CDR2 YENEEA. The CDR3 loop is CASSLLSGGRTDTQYF. In nucleotides, the CDR3 is TGTGCCAGCAGCTTACTCAGCGGGGGGCGCACAGATACGCAGTATTTT.

This chain uses TRBV10-1 with TRBJ2-5; possible D gene TRBD2, 5 bases. The V gene's germline CDR1 is WNHNN and CDR2 SYGVQD (reference sequence). V was pared by 6 bases and J by 5 bases, with 7 bases between. The CDR3 sequence is 11 residues long. CDR3 DNA sequence: TGCGCCAGCAGGGGCGGGGAGACCCAGTACTTC. As protein: CASRGGETQYF.

In its sample, this clone was seen once. The V call is TRBV18, the J call TRBJ1-2; 7 positions agree with TRBD1. This CDR3 is 15 amino acids long. V gave up 4 bases and J gave up 0 bases; unmatched junction bases: 5. Germline CDR1 is KGHSH and CDR2 is LQKENI. The CDR3 coding sequence is TGTGCCAGCTCACGAGGACAGGAAGCTAACTATGGCTACACCTTC. Encoded protein: CASSRGQEANYGYTF.

The rearrangement links TRBV5-6 to TRBJ2-6, with TRBD1 matching over 7 bases. V was pared by 4 bases and J by 0 bases, with 10 bases of the junction left unmatched. Per germline, CDR1 SGHDT and CDR2 YYEEEE. The CDR3 is made up of 18 amino acids. Here the CDR3 reads CASSPLSGQISGANVLTF. CDR3 DNA: TGTGCCAGCAGCCCACTTTCGGGACAGATCTCTGGGGCCAACGTCCTGACTTTC.

In this sample, this clone turned up once. The chain joins TRBV5-8 to TRBJ2-5, with 7 bases that match TRBD1. The CDR3 contains 15 residues. The ends lost 5 bases at V and 4 bases at J; junction bases unmatched: 11. Germline V CDR1 and CDR2: SGHTS, YDEGEE. CDR3 sequence reads: CASRENRGIRETQYF. CDR3 bases: TGTGCCAGCAGAGAAAACAGGGGTATTAGAGAGACCCAGTACTTC.

The CDR3 DNA follows: TGTGCCAGCATCGTAGGGGACAGATACACCGGGGAGCTGTTTTTT. Translated: CASIVGDRYTGELFF. The V gene is TRBV2, the J gene TRBJ2-2, with 7 bases aligning to TRBD1. The V and J ends lost 7 bases and 3 bases, in that order; junction bases with no gene match: 8. CDR1 is SNHLY, CDR2 FYNNEI, per germline. The length of the CDR3 is 15 residues.

The chain carries TRBV7-3 and TRBJ2-7; possible D gene TRBD1, 7 bases. CDR1 and CDR2 from the germline V gene are SGHTA and FQGTGA. V gave up 2 bases and J gave up 5 bases, with 13 bases separating them. This CDR3 is 14 amino acids long. CDR3 bases: TGTGCCAGCAGCTTAGGAGGGGGCGGGGACGAGCAGTACTTC. The encoded protein is CASSLGGGGDEQYF. Full variable domain (missing parts from reference TRBV7-3 and TRBJ2-7): GAGVSQTPSNKVTEKGKYVELRCDPISGHTALYWYRQSLGQGPEFLIYFQGTGAADDSGLPNDRFFAVRPEGSVSTLKIQRTERGDSAVYLCASSLGGGGDEQYFGPGTRLTVT.

This clone turned up a few times. The rearrangement links TRBV29-1 to TRBJ1-5; D is unresolved. CDR3 length: 14 amino acids. V was shortened by 8 bases and J by 0 bases, with 14 bases between the two germline ends. Germline CDR1 and CDR2: SQVTM and ANQGSEA. CDR3 residues: CSPSTYRSNQPQHF. The CDR3 bases are TGCAGCCCGTCTACTTACCGTAGCAATCAGCCCCAGCATTTT.

The CDR3 nucleotides read TGTGCCAGCAGCAAGACGGACAGATTGCCTGGGGGCTCCAATCAGCCCCAGCATTTT. Amino acid sequence: CASSKTDRLPGGSNQPQHF. The rearrangement links TRBV6-7 to TRBJ1-5, with D tentatively TRBD1 (6 bases). TRBV6-7 is an ORF for which the function is uncertain. This CDR3 contains 19 residues. Trimming left V 6 bases short and J 3 bases short, with 27 bases between.

The V gene is TRBV7-2, the J gene TRBJ2-1; TRBD2 matches at 9 bases. Per the germline V gene, CDR1 is SGHTA and CDR2 is FQGNSA. V lost 7 bases, J lost 12 bases, and 10 bases stayed unmatched. The CDR3 extends over 13 amino acids. CDR3 loop: CASTLPSGIMQFF. Here the CDR3 DNA reads TGTGCCAGCACCCTACCTAGCGGGATAATGCAGTTCTTC.

The rearrangement uses TRBV6-5 and TRBJ2-5; the match to TRBD1 covers 9 bases. Germline CDR1 and CDR2: MNHEY and SVGAGI. V lost 6 bases and J lost 7; bases outside the gene matches: 12. The CDR3 is 15 amino acids. The CDR3 DNA reads TGTGCCAGCAGCTGGGACAGGGTCGGGTTCGGGACCCAGTACTTC. Protein sequence: CASSWDRVGFGTQYF.

The chain employs TRBV25-1 and TRBJ2-5; 8 bases are a match to TRBD2. CDR1 and CDR2 (germline): MGHDK, SYGVNS. Trimming took 2 bases from V and 5 from J; bases not matched to a gene: 13. The CDR3 covers 17 residues. CDR3 sequence: CASSEGQEGTGGETQYF. CDR3 DNA sequence: TGTGCCAGCAGTGAAGGTCAGGAGGGCACGGGGGGGGAGACCCAGTACTTC.

This sequence joins TRBV18 and TRBJ1-1; D unresolved. This CDR3 contains 16 residues. V lost 2 bases, J lost 2 bases, and 15 bases lay in between. Germline V gene data show CDR1 as KGHSH and CDR2 as LQKENI. The CDR3 nucleotides read TGTGCCAGCTCACCAACCTGGCAGGCTGGTAACACTGAAGCTTTCTTT. Translation gives CASSPTWQAGNTEAFF.

J is TRBJ2-1 and V is TRBV14, with D unresolved. With 4 bases removed from V and 7 bases from J, the gap between germline ends came to 11 bases. This CDR3 contains 13 residues. In germline, CDR1 is SGHDN, CDR2 FVKESK. Here the CDR3 reads CASSPSPQNEQFF. Written as DNA, the CDR3 is TGTGCCAGCAGCCCGTCACCTCAGAATGAGCAGTTCTTC.

V gene TRBV11-2 combines with J gene TRBJ2-2, with 8 bases that match TRBD2. With V trimmed by 0 bases and J by 3 bases, 6 bases remained unmatched. The germline V gene has CDR1 SGHAT and CDR2 FQNNGV. This CDR3 region has 17 residues. The CDR3 DNA is TGTGCCAGCAGCTTAGATCTTGGGCGGGGGGACACCGGGGAGCTGTTTTTT. Amino acids: CASSLDLGRGDTGELFF.

The chain employs TRBV13 and TRBJ2-7; D possibly corresponds to TRBD1 (5 bases). This CDR3 has 13 amino acids. CDR1 and CDR2 (germline): PRHDT, FYEKMQ (reference sequence). The V and J ends lost 10 bases and 6 bases respectively, with 19 bases between them. In nucleotides, the CDR3 is TGTGCCACTCATTTCCAGGGCTTACGCGAGCAGTACTTC. It specifies CATHFQGLREQYF.

This clone has a single count. The chain couples TRBV7-3 to TRBJ2-1; possible D gene TRBD1, 5 bases. The V and J ends lost 4 bases and 10 bases respectively, with 8 bases between them. The CDR3 covers 11 residues. Germline assignment: CDR1 SGHTA and CDR2 FQGTGA. The CDR3 protein is CASSYDSEQFF. DNA of the CDR3: TGTGCCAGCAGCTACGACAGCGAGCAGTTCTTC. The full variable domain, rest sourced from reference TRBV7-3 and TRBJ2-1, is GAGVSQTPSNKVTEKGKYVELRCDPISGHTALYWYRQSLGQGPEFLIYFQGTGAADDSGLPNDRFFAVRPEGSVSTLKIQRTERGDSAVYLCASSYDSEQFFGPGTRLTVL.

This clone was observed a few times. The V call is TRBV5-1, the J call TRBJ1-1, with D uncertain. CDR3 size: 15 residues. Per the germline V gene, CDR1 is SGHRS and CDR2 is YFSETQ. V dropped 0 bases and J dropped 2 bases, with 11 bases sitting between them. The CDR3 region is CASSLGRSGNTEAFF. In DNA, the CDR3 is TGCGCCAGCAGCTTGGGCAGATCAGGCAACACTGAAGCTTTCTTT.